Each of the 27 T cell receptor beta chains below was sequenced from the same sample in a study of CD4 T cell repertoires in COVID-19. Produced via immunoSEQ multiplex PCR; TCRdb's table is partial and in-frame only. Here the sample spans about 75,000 clones, 80% to 90% being singletons. Source: CD4+ T cells from peripheral blood, taken after recovery from COVID-19. The source is a human donor who had COVID-19.

The DNA of the CDR3 is TGTGCCAGCTCATTTAGCGGGAGGTACACCGGGGAGCTGTTTTTT. Amino acids: CASSFSGRYTGELFF. The chain joins TRBV11-2 to TRBJ2-2, with 10 positions matching TRBD2. The CDR3 spans 15 residues. J lost 3 bases, V lost 8 bases, and 6 bases had no gene match. CDR1 SGHAT and CDR2 FQNNGV come from the germline V gene.

The chain uses TRBV21-1 and TRBJ2-5; the table's D call, TRBD2, has no DNA check behind it. TRBV21-1 is labeled a pseudogene. The CDR3 has 17 amino acids. DNA of the CDR3: TGTGCCAGCAGCCTCCTATTCCGGGACTACCTCCAAGAGACCCAGTACTTC. Residues: CASSLLFRDYLQETQYF.

CDR3 sequence reads: CATRRGSTDTQYF. The CDR3 bases are TGTGCCACCCGGAGGGGGAGCACAGATACGCAGTATTTT. The chain employs TRBV24-1 and TRBJ2-3; perhaps D is TRBD1 or TRBD2 (6 bases each). Germline lookup yields CDR1 KGHDR and CDR2 SFDVKD. CDR3 length equals 13 residues. Trimming took off 9 bases at V and 0 bases at J, with 9 bases between the two ends.

The V call is TRBV19, the J call TRBJ2-7; perhaps TRBD1 as D (6 bases). V gave up 5 bases and J gave up 3 bases, with 26 bases separating them. CDR1 and CDR2 (germline): LNHDA, SQIVND (reference sequence). The CDR3 runs to 18 residues. Written as DNA, the CDR3 is TGTGCCAGTAGTCCCTCCGGGACAACCCTTCATTTTTACTACGAGCAGTACTTC. Encoded protein: CASSPSGTTLHFYYEQYF.

The CDR3 DNA sequence: TGTGCCATATGGGGCCTTACGCAGTATTTT. Its protein product is CAIWGLTQYF. This rearrangement joins TRBV21-1 to TRBJ2-3; the table's D call, TRBD1, has no DNA check behind it. TRBV21-1 is a recognized pseudogene. The CDR3 has 10 residues.

The rearrangement uses TRBV5-6 and TRBJ2-7; TRBD1 matches at 9 bases. The CDR3 is made up of 15 amino acids. The ends lost 0 bases at V and 2 bases at J; junction bases unmatched: 3. Per germline, CDR1 SGHDT and CDR2 YYEEEE. CDR3 in DNA: TGTGCCAGCAGCTTGGGGGACAGGGCAACCTACGAGCAGTACTTC. Translating it yields CASSLGDRATYEQYF.

Remarks on this clone: This CDR3 is also generated by other DNA sequences in the sample. V gene TRBV5-1 combines with J gene TRBJ2-7; 8 nucleotides match TRBD1. The junction had 6 bases not matched to a gene; V was cut back by 0 bases and J by 4 bases. The CDR3 length is 15 residues. The germline gives CDR1 SGHRS, CDR2 YFSETQ. CDR3 amino acids: CASSLDGTGKYEQYF. The CDR3 DNA reads TGCGCCAGCAGCTTGGACGGGACAGGAAAATACGAGCAGTACTTC.

The chain carries TRBV29-1 and TRBJ1-5; D may be TRBD1 (6 bases). Germline CDR1 SQVTM, CDR2 ANQGSEA. CDR3 length: 16 amino acids. V shed 1 base and J shed 2 bases, with 15 bases lying between them. The CDR3 protein is CSVEGDGRGGNQPQHF. CDR3 in DNA: TGCAGCGTTGAAGGAGATGGCAGGGGTGGCAATCAGCCCCAGCATTTT.

This chain joins TRBV6-5 and TRBJ1-1; no definite D call. V gave up 5 bases and J gave up 0 bases, with 7 bases separating them. Germline V gives CDR1 MNHEY, CDR2 SVGAGI. The CDR3 runs to 13 residues. The CDR3 DNA follows: TGTGCCAGCAGTACAGCAATGAACACTGAAGCTTTCTTT. Protein: CASSTAMNTEAFF.

This rearrangement joins TRBV7-9 to TRBJ2-7; D is unclear. The CDR3 is 11 residues long. Germline values: CDR1 SEHNR, CDR2 FQNEAQ (reference sequence). Trimming pared 0 bases from V and 5 bases from J, leaving 2 bases between. Here the CDR3 DNA reads TGTGCCAGCAGCTTAGCGGACGAGCAGTACTTC. Its protein product is CASSLADEQYF. The variable domain in full, completed from reference TRBV7-9 and TRBJ2-7, reads DTGVSQNPRHKITKRGQNVTFRCDPISEHNRLYWYRQTLGQGPEFLTYFQNEAQLEKSRLLSDRFSAERPKGSFSTLEIQRTEQGDSAMYLCASSLADEQYFGPGTRLTVT.

This clone was seen more than once but under ten times. V gene TRBV6-5 combines with J gene TRBJ2-6; D is ambiguous. The CDR3 contains 15 residues. Trimming removed 7 bases at V and 0 bases at J, with 10 bases between. The germline gives CDR1 MNHEY, CDR2 SVGAGI. CDR3 amino acids: CASNAESSGANVLTF. As DNA, the CDR3 is TGTGCCAGCAATGCAGAGAGCTCTGGGGCCAACGTCCTGACTTTC.

This chain connects TRBV6-2 or TRBV6-3 to TRBJ2-7, with unresolved D. Germline V CDR1 and CDR2: MNHEY, SVGEGT. V was clipped by 0 bases and J by 3 bases, with 6 bases between them. The CDR3 is 13 amino acids. DNA of the CDR3: TGTGCCAGCAGTTACTCATCCCGCTACGAGCAGTACTTC. As protein: CASSYSSRYEQYF.

The rearrangement joins TRBV27 to TRBJ2-2; D is unclear. The germline gives CDR1 MNHEY, CDR2 SMNVEV (reference sequence). The CDR3 is made up of 13 amino acids. Trimming took 6 bases from V and 4 from J, leaving 9 bases between them. The CDR3, as DNA: TGTGCCAGCAGCCTCTACCGCACCGGGGAGCTGTTTTTT. It yields the protein CASSLYRTGELFF.

The chain recombines TRBV29-1 with TRBJ2-7; tentatively, D is TRBD2 (5 bases). The germline V and J ends were trimmed by 1 base and 0 bases, with 7 bases remaining between them. The CDR3 extends over 13 amino acids. The germline CDR1 and CDR2 sequences are SQVTM and ANQGSEA. The CDR3 nucleotides are TGCAGCGTTGAAGGTGAGGGCTCCTACGAGCAGTACTTC. Amino acid sequence: CSVEGEGSYEQYF.

The V call is TRBV11-2, the J call TRBJ2-7, with 8 bases that match TRBD2. The CDR3 totals 14 residues. The V gene's germline CDR1 is SGHAT and CDR2 FQNNGV. J was trimmed by 3 bases and V by 5 bases; bases with no gene match: 6. CDR3 coding DNA: TGTGCCAGCAGCCTACTAGCGGTGAGCTACGAGCAGTACTTC. Its protein product is CASSLLAVSYEQYF.

This clone has a single count. The V call is TRBV5-5, the J call TRBJ1-5; D is undetermined. This CDR3 spans 12 amino acids. The germline V and J ends were trimmed by 2 bases and 2 bases, with 2 bases remaining between them. Germline CDR1 and CDR2: SGHKS and YYEKEE (reference sequence). This chain's CDR3 is CASSFGNQPQHF. CDR3 DNA sequence: TGTGCCAGCAGCTTCGGCAATCAGCCCCAGCATTTT.

This clone was seen once. This chain connects TRBV5-1 to TRBJ2-7; TRBD2 might be the D (6 bases). CDR3 length: 14 residues. The germline V gene encodes CDR1 SGHRS and CDR2 YFSETQ. The V gene lost 3 bases and the J gene lost 0 bases, with 10 bases spanning the gap. The CDR3 spells CASSSGGNSYEQYF. CDR3 sequence (DNA): TGCGCCAGCAGCTCGGGCGGGAACTCCTACGAGCAGTACTTC. The variable domain in full, completed from reference TRBV5-1 and TRBJ2-7, reads KAGVTQTPRYLIKTRGQQVTLSCSPISGHRSVSWYQQTPGQGLQFLFEYFSETQRNKGNFPGRFSGRQFSNSRSEMNVSTLELGDSALYLCASSSGGNSYEQYFGPGTRLTVT.

The gene calls are TRBV18 and TRBJ1-2, with unresolved D. V lost 3 bases to trimming and J lost 7 bases, with 12 bases between them. Germline V gene data show CDR1 as KGHSH and CDR2 as LQKENI. This CDR3 is built from 13 residues. CDR3 in amino acids: CASSPDVTFGYTF. The CDR3 region has the DNA TGTGCCAGCTCACCGGACGTGACGTTTGGCTACACCTTC.

This clone was picked up one time. The chain employs TRBV19 and TRBJ2-1; 7 bases agree with TRBD1. Looked up from germline, CDR1 is LNHDA and CDR2 is SQIVND (reference sequence). This CDR3 region has 13 residues. The trim removed 8 bases at V and 9 bases at J, leaving 10 bases unmatched. The CDR3 nucleotides are TGTGCCAGTGGGATGACAGGGAACGGTGAGCAGTTCTTC. Amino acid sequence: CASGMTGNGEQFF.

The V gene is TRBV18, the J gene TRBJ1-1; D might be TRBD1 (6 bases). Trimming shortened V by 1 base and J by 3 bases, and 12 bases separated the two germline ends. From germline, CDR1 is KGHSH and CDR2 LQKENI. This CDR3 region has 15 residues. CDR3 coding DNA: TGTGCCAGCTCACCACGGGGGGCAGTGGACACTGAAGCTTTCTTT. Translated, it gives CASSPRGAVDTEAFF. Together with reference TRBV18 and TRBJ1-1, the CDR3 gives the full variable domain: NAGVMQNPRHLVRRRGQEARLRCSPMKGHSHVYWYRQLPEEGLKFMVYLQKENIIDESGMPKERFSAEFPKEGPSILRIQQVVRGDSAAYFCASSPRGAVDTEAFFGQGTRLTVV.

This chain connects TRBV18 to TRBJ2-3, with 7 bases fitting TRBD2. J gave up 2 bases and V 5 bases, and 10 bases lay outside the gene matches. This CDR3 spans 16 amino acids. From germline, CDR1 is KGHSH and CDR2 LQKENI. The CDR3: CASSTNKRLATDTQYF. The CDR3 DNA follows: TGTGCCAGCTCAACAAACAAACGACTAGCCACAGATACGCAGTATTTT.

As regards this clone: Other DNA sequences in the same sample also yield this CDR3. The chain links TRBV11-2 to TRBJ1-1; D unresolved. V lost 1 base, J lost 1 base, and 4 bases lay in between. CDR1 is SGHAT, CDR2 FQNNGV, per germline. CDR3 size: 13 residues. The CDR3 is CASSLGRNTEAFF. CDR3 DNA sequence: TGTGCCAGCAGCTTAGGTCGGAACACTGAAGCTTTCTTT.

This clone was counted only a few times. V is TRBV2 and J is TRBJ1-6; D gene uncertain. This CDR3 is 15 amino acids long. The germline gives CDR1 SNHLY, CDR2 FYNNEI. V dropped 2 bases and J dropped 9 bases, with 14 bases sitting between them. Written as DNA, the CDR3 is TGTGCCAGCAGTGAACTAGCGGGTGGTGGTTCACCCCTCCACTTT. Translating it yields CASSELAGGGSPLHF. Looking up the rest from reference TRBV2 and TRBJ1-6 gives the full variable domain: EPEVTQTPSHQVTQMGQEVILRCVPISNHLYFYWYRQILGQKVEFLVSFYNNEISEKSEIFDDQFSVERPDGSNFTLKIRSTKLEDSAMYFCASSELAGGGSPLHFGNGTRLTVT.

The chain has TRBV6-5 and TRBJ1-1; D not certain. Looked up from germline, CDR1 is MNHEY and CDR2 is SVGAGI. V lost 6 bases and J lost 2, with 4 bases in between. There are 11 residues in the CDR3. The DNA for the CDR3 is TGTGCCAGCAGCTCCAACACTGAAGCTTTCTTT. Amino acid sequence: CASSSNTEAFF.

The chain is built from TRBV19 and TRBJ2-7, with TRBD1 matching 8 bases. The CDR3 contains 15 residues. The V segment lost 5 bases and the J segment 2 bases; nucleotides outside the gene matches: 8. Germline CDR1 and CDR2: LNHDA and SQIVND (reference sequence). The CDR3 coding sequence is TGTGCCAGTAGTTGGGCTGGGACAGGAACCTACGAGCAGTACTTC. As protein: CASSWAGTGTYEQYF.

The CDR3 here is CASSPGTSGGATDTQYF. For the CDR3, the DNA is TGTGCCAGCAGCCCCGGGACTAGCGGGGGGGCTACAGATACGCAGTATTTT. The chain joins TRBV11-2 to TRBJ2-3; 16 bases map to TRBD2. Germline CDR1 is SGHAT and CDR2 is FQNNGV. This CDR3 is built from 17 residues. V was pared by 5 bases and J by 3 bases, with 5 bases of the junction left unmatched.

Here the CDR3 DNA reads TGCGCCAGCAGCCCCCGGGACCAAGAGACCCAGTACTTC. As protein: CASSPRDQETQYF. The chain is built from TRBV5-1 and TRBJ2-5; D gene unclear. Deletions cut 4 bases from V and 0 bases from J, with 7 bases between. CDR3 size: 13 residues. Germline V gene lookup returns CDR1 SGHRS and CDR2 YFSETQ.